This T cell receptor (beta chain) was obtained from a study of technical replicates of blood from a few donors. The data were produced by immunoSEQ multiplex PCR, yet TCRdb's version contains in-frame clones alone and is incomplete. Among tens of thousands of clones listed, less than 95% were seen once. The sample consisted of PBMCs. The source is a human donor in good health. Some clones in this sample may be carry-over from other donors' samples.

Here the CDR3 DNA reads TGCGCCAGCAGCCAAAATTACAGGCCCCACCACGAGCAGTACTTC. Translated: CASSQNYRPHHEQYF. This chain links TRBV4-1 with TRBJ2-7; D is possibly TRBD1 (5 bases). This CDR3 region has 15 residues. The germline V gene encodes CDR1 MGHRA and CDR2 YSYEKL. V was clipped by 2 bases and J by 5 bases, with 16 bases between them.